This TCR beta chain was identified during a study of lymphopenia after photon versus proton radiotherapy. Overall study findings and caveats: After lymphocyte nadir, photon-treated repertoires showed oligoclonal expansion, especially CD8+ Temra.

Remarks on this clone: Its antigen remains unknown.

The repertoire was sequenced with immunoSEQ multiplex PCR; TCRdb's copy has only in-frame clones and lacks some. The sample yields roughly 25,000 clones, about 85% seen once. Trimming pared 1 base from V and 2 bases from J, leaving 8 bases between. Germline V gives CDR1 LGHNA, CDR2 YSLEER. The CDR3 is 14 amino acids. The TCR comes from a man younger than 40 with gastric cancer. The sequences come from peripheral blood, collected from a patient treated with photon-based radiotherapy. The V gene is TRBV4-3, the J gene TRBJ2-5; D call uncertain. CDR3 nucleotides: TGCGCCAGCAGCCAAGGGGGTTATCAAGAGACCCAGTACTTC. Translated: CASSQGGYQETQYF.